This TCR beta chain comes out of a study of T cell repertoires in cytomegalovirus infection. Study outcomes and limitations: Ex vivo responses were dominated by HLA-C-restricted CMV-specific TCR beta clonotypes.

A remark on this clonotype: The target antigen is unknown. Its ends do not fully match the called genes, so a read error is possible.

Each CDR3 protein gets one entry after TCRdb re-called the reads with MiXCR. The table has 160,000 or so distinct CDR3 sequences, approximately 17% seen once; the top ten hold 18%. Germline CDR1 SNHLY, CDR2 FYNNEI. This CDR3 comprises 14 residues. Sequencing was performed on CD8+ T cells from PBMCs. The chain recombines TRBV2 with TRBJ2-2; possibly TRBD1 for D (6 bases). The receptor's source is a human donor in good health (CMV status not recorded). Some clones in this sample may be carry-over from other donors' samples. The CDR3: CARSEIRGTGELFF. CDR3 in DNA: TGTGCCAGAAGTGAAATTAGGGGGACCGGGGAGCTGTTTTTT.